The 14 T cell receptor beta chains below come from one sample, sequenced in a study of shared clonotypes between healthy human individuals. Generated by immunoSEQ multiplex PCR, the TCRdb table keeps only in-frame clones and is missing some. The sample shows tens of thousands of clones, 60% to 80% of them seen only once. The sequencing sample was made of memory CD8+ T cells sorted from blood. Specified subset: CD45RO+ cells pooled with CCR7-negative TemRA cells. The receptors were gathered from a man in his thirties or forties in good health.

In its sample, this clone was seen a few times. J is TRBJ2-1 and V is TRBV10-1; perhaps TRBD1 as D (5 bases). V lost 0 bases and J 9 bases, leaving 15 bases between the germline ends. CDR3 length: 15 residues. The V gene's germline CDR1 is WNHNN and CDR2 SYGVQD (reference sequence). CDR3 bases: TGCGCCAGCAGTGAGTCGAGCAGGGATGTAGGTGAGCAGTTCTTC. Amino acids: CASSESSRDVGEQFF.

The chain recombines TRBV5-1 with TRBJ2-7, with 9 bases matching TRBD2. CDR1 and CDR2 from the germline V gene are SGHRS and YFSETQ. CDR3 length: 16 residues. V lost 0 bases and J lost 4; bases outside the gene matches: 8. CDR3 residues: CASSLDPGLARYEQYF. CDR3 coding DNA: TGCGCCAGCAGCTTGGATCCGGGACTAGCAAGGTACGAGCAGTACTTC.

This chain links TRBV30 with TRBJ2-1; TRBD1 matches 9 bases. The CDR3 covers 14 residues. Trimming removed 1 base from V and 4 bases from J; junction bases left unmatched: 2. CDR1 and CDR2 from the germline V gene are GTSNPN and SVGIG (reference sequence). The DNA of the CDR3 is TGTGCCTGGAGTGGGGGACAGGGTTACAATGAGCAGTTCTTC. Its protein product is CAWSGGQGYNEQFF.

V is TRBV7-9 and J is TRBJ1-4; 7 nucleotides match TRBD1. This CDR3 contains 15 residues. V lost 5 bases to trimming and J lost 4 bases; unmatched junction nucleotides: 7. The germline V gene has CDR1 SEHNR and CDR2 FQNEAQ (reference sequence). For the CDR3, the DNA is TGTGCCAGCAGCCGCGTGGGACAGTATAATGAAAAACTGTTTTTT. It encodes CASSRVGQYNEKLFF.

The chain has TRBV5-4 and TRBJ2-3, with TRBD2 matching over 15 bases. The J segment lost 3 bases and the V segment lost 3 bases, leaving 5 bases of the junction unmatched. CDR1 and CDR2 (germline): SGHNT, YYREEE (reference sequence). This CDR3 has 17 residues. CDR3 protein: CASSWGGLAGGTDTQYF. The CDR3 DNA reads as TGTGCCAGCAGCTGGGGCGGACTAGCGGGAGGGACAGATACGCAGTATTTT. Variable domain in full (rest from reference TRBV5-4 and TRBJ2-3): ETGVTQSPTHLIKTRGQQVTLRCSSQSGHNTVSWYQQALGQGPQFIFQYYREEENGRGNFPPRFSGLQFPNYSSELNVNALELDDSALYLCASSWGGLAGGTDTQYFGPGTRLTVL.

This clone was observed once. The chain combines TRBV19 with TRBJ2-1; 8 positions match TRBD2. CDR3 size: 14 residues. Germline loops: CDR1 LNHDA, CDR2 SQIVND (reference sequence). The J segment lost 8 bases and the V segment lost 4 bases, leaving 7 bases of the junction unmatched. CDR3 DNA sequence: TGTGCCAGTAGTAAGTCCGGGACTAGTCATGAGCAGTTCTTC. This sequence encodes CASSKSGTSHEQFF.

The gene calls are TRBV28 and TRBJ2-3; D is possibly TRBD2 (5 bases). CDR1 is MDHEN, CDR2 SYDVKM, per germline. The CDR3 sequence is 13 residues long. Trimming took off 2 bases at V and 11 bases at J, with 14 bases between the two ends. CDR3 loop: CASSLVGQEEQYF. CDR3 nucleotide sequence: TGTGCCAGCAGTTTAGTTGGCCAGGAGGAGCAGTATTTT. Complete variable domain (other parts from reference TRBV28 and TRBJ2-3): DVKVTQSSRYLVKRTGEKVFLECVQDMDHENMFWYRQDPGLGLRLIYFSYDVKMKEKGDIPEGYSVSREKKERFSLILESASTNQTSMYLCASSLVGQEEQYFGPGTRLTVL.

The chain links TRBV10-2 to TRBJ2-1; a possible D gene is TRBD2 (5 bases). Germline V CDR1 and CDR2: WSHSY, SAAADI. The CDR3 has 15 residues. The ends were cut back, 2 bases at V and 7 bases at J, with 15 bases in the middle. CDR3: CASSERLGVRNEQFF. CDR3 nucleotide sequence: TGCGCCAGCAGTGAGCGCCTGGGAGTTCGGAATGAGCAGTTCTTC.

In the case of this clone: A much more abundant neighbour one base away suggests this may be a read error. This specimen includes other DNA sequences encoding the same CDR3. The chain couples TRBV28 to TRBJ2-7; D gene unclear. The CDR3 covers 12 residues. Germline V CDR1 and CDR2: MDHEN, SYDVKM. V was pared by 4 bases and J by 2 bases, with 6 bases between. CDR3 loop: CASSSPTYEQYF. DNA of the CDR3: TGTGCCAGCAGTTCACCAACCTACGAGCAGTACTTC.

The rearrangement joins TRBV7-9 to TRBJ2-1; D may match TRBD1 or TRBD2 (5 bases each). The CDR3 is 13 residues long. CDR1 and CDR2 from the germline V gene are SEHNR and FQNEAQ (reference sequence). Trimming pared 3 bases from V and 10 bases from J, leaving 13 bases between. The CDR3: CASSFPRGDEQFF. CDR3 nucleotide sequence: TGTGCCAGCAGCTTCCCTCGTGGGGACGAGCAGTTCTTC.

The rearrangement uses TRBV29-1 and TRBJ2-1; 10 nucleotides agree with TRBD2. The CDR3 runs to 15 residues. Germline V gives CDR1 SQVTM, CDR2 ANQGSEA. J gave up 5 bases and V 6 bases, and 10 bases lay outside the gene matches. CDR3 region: CSVEISGRLDNEQFF. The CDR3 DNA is TGCAGCGTGGAAATTAGCGGGAGGTTGGACAATGAGCAGTTCTTC.

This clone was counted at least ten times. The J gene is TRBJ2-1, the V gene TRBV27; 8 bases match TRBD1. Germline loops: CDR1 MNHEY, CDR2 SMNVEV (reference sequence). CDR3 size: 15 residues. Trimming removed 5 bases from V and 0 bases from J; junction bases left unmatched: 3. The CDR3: CASSVGTGSYNEQFF. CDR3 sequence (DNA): TGTGCCAGCAGTGTAGGGACAGGCTCCTACAATGAGCAGTTCTTC.

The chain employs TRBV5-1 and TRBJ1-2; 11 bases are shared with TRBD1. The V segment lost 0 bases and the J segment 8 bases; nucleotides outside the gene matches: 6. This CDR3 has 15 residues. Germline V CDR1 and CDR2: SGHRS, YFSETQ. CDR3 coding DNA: TGCGCCAGCAGCTTGGCTGGACAGGGGGCAGAGGGCTACACCTTC. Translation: CASSLAGQGAEGYTF.

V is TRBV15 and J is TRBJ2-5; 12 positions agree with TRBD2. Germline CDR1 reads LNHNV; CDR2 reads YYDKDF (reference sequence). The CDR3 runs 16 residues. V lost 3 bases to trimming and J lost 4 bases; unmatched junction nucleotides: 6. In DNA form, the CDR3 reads TGTGCCACCAGCAGGCGACTAGCGGGAGTTGGAGAGACCCAGTACTTC. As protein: CATSRRLAGVGETQYF.